The clone carrying this T cell receptor beta chain was seen a few times. In the original analysis: How many nucleated cells were present was estimated from reference gene primer amplification. The assay was immunoSEQ multiplex PCR, and TCRdb's table has in-frame clones only and misses some. V, J and clone size derive from that table, while D and trimming were established from the DNA sequence. Seen here are about 220,000 clones, roughly 75% observed once, and the top ten hold about 7.2%. The data originate from a study of blood T cell repertoires in COVID-19. As for the study in general: Sites across the United States, Italy and Spain contributed samples from acute and convalescent COVID-19.

CDR1 and CDR2 from the germline V gene are LGHNA and YNFKEQ. V was clipped by 7 bases and J by 5 bases; unmatched bases: 8. This CDR3 region has 16 residues. The chain combines TRBV4-2 with TRBJ2-2, with 12 bases identical to TRBD1. Sequenced input: peripheral blood. The TCR sequence derives from a woman in her 70s with acute or convalescent COVID-19. The CDR3 sequence is CASNPWGQGATGELFF. The CDR3 coding sequence is TGTGCCAGCAACCCCTGGGGACAGGGGGCGACCGGGGAGCTGTTTTTT.